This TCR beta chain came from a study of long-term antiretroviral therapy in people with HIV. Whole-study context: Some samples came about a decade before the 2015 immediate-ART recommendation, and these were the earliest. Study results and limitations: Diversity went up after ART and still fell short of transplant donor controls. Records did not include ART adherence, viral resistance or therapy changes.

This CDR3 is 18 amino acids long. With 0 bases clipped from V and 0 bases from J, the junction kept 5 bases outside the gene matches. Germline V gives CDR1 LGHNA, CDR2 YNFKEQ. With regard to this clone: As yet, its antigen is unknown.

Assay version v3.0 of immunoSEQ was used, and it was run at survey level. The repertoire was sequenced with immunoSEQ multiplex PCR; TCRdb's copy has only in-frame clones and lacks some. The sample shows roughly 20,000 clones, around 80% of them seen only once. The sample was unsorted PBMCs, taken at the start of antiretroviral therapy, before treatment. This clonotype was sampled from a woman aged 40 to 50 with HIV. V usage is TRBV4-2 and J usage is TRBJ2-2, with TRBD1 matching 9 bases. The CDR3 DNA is TGTGCCAGCAGCCAAGATCTCGGACAGGGGTCGAACACCGGGGAGCTGTTTTTT. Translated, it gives CASSQDLGQGSNTGELFF.